Here is one T cell receptor beta chain with its context. Its binding antigen is unknown. Per-base quality was not reported, and no clone a single base away is much larger than it. To prepare the library, PCR was applied. TCRdb names NextSeq 500 as the instrument used. Bulk TCR libraries were made following a previously described method, with the TCR primers given in Table S5. Purification of total RNA was performed with the Qiagen AllPrep DNA/RNA kit. Before analysis, reads from multiple sequencing runs of one library were combined. The authors' analysis ran thus. Reads were retained only if their TCR constant sequence matched exactly, and those retained reads were trimmed to 150 nt and grouped according to their 12-nt molecular barcodes. Within each barcode group, reads were sub-clustered at a 15% Levenshtein threshold, and quality-weighted consensus sequences were built per RNA molecule. Non-functional sequences were excluded, and lower-count sequences lying one edit away from another sequence were also excluded. Barcode sub-clusters with fewer than 20% of the maximum read count were removed, based on fitting two negative binomial distributions. The public reads were reprocessed in TCRdb via fastp at Q25 and MiXCR, keeping in-frame beta chains. Rows with a matching CDR3 protein are joined into one entry that keeps the most common DNA and genes. In this record, the V and J calls reflect TCRdb's handling and not the investigators' own analysis. The sample contains approximately 680,000 distinct CDR3 sequences, about 25% of them found a single time. The ten biggest clones cover about 0.73% of the sample.

Libraries of naive CD8 T cells were generated from about 19,000 to 1,100,000 sorted cells, with 10%, 30% or 50% of the purified RNA used. Naive CD8 T cells, defined as CD8+CD4-CCR7+CD45RA+, were FACS-sorted into RLT Plus buffer on a BD FACSAria II. To test detection sensitivity, Jurkat RNA equal to some 11 TCR copies was added to samples of roughly 18,000-1,100,000 naive CD8 T cells. Enrichment of CD8 T cells was performed with RosetteSep CD8+ T Cell Enrichment Cocktail and Ficoll-Paque, after which ACK red cell lysis was carried out. This sample stems from a study of molecular identifiers for immune sequencing clone quantification listed by TCRdb under 2018. About the full investigation: For a replicate experiment, RNA from roughly 18,000 or 92,000 naive CD8 T cells was divided into five aliquots, and four of the five aliquots were sequenced. The study was a methods study using CD8 T cells to benchmark molecular-identifier clustering-based TCR repertoire sequencing (MIDCIRS) and TCR RNA copy counting.

The paper's findings and limits, for the study overall: About three recovered TCR RNA copies per cell were obtained by modeling, versus about 9.7 by digital PCR, implying a capture efficiency of about 30%. Even against a background of some 920,000 naive CD8 T cells, spiked-in Jurkat TCR RNA amounting to a single cell's worth was reported to be detectable. Highly expanded clone sizes could be underestimated because identical TCR molecules may share a barcode. In CMV-specific effector cells, clones with more than 20 RNA copies accounted for over 98% of molecules, whereas in naive cells such clones accounted for under 1%. When barcode sub-clustering was omitted, TCR diversity was inflated by chimeric consensus sequences, with chimeras reaching as high as 47%. Spiked-in Jurkat TCR RNA (roughly 10 copies' worth), which is not part of the donor repertoire, was contained in the naive libraries.

Material for sequencing was naive CD8+ T cells from blood, with Jurkat cell RNA spiked in. The cell subset or site label here, explained by the study, means: FACS-sorted CD8+CD4-CCR7+CD45RA+ naive T cells. This sequence was found in a human donor in good health. Some libraries in this study had Jurkat cell RNA spiked in.

The CDR3 region: CASSVGTGNEKLFF. The sequence in DNA is TGTGCCAGCAGCGTAGGGACAGGGAATGAAAAACTGTTTTTT. The chain uses TRBV9 and TRBJ1-4, with 8 bases matching TRBD1. The germline V gene provides CDR1 SGDLS and CDR2 YYNGEE. Germline trimming: 0 bases from V, 5 bases from J; junction bases outside gene matches: 0. Its CDR3 holds 14 amino acids, cysteine through phenylalanine. Only the CDR3 part of the read is kept: 42 bases, read in frame from the first base. When the CDR3 is completed using the reference TRBV9 and TRBJ1-4 genes on either side, the full variable domain is DSGVTQTPKHLITATGQRVTLRCSPRSGDLSVYWYQQSLDQGLQFLIQYYNGEERAKGNILERFSAQQFPDLHSELNLSSLELGDSALYFCASSVGTGNEKLFFGSGTQLSVL.